This entry features one T cell receptor (beta chain) sequence. The target antigen is unknown. The record originates from a study of cytomegalovirus exposure and HLA in healthy donors. The study ran its PCR with 60 Vbeta and 13 Jbeta primers. Profiled with immunoSEQ multiplex PCR; TCRdb holds only in-frame clones, not every one. The record lists roughly 100,000 clones, of which the ten most abundant hold around 3.4%. Study-wide results and limits: As immune exposure information, only CMV serostatus was available. Upon later analysis, HLA-associated TCR beta chains proved more clonally expanded than other, equally common chains. A classifier reportedly called cytomegalovirus status with high sensitivity and specificity. Analysis was carried out at a later point, and it linked a missense DCLRE1C variant to TCR beta V- and J-gene trimming.

The CDR3 has 12 residues. Trimming cost V 7 bases and J 4 bases; bases outside gene matches: 3. Germline loops: CDR1 SQVTM, CDR2 ANQGSEA. The TCR was taken from a young woman in good health and CMV-seronegative. V is TRBV29-1 and J is TRBJ1-1; 10 bases agree with TRBD1. Sequencing used PBMCs. CDR3 region: CSGDRGGTEAFF. The CDR3 coding sequence is TGCAGCGGGGACAGGGGCGGCACTGAAGCTTTCTTT.